Below are 21 T cell receptor beta chains sequenced from a single sample in a study of blood T cell repertoires in COVID-19. Generated by immunoSEQ multiplex PCR, the TCRdb table keeps only in-frame clones and is missing some. The sample has 300,000 to 400,000 clones; under 90% are singletons. Sequencing was carried out using peripheral blood. All receptors derive from a woman in her thirties with COVID-19, enrolled during active disease.

The chain joins TRBV29-1 to TRBJ2-5, with a tentative D call TRBD1 (5 bases). The V gene's germline CDR1 is SQVTM and CDR2 ANQGSEA. The CDR3 is made up of 12 amino acids. V lost 4 bases, J lost 1 base, and 7 bases lay in between. Here the CDR3 DNA reads TGCAGCGTTGGGGGCTTCCAAGAGACCCAGTACTTC. Amino acid sequence: CSVGGFQETQYF. The whole variable domain, remainder taken from reference TRBV29-1 and TRBJ2-5, is SAVISQKPSRDICQRGTSLTIQCQVDSQVTMMFWYRQQPGQSLTLIATANQGSEATYESGFVIDKFPISRPNLTFSTLTVSNMSPEDSSIYLCSVGGFQETQYFGPGTRLLVL.

The CDR3 nucleotides read TGTGCCAGTACCTTAGGACTAGCGGGATACAATGAGCAGTTCTTC. Translating gives CASTLGLAGYNEQFF. The V call is TRBV19, the J call TRBJ2-1; 12 bases are shared with TRBD2. The V gene end was trimmed by 7 bases and the J gene end by 4 bases; junction bases not matched to a gene: 5. Germline CDR1 reads LNHDA; CDR2 reads SQIVND (reference sequence). This CDR3 contains 15 residues.

The chain employs TRBV7-2 and TRBJ2-3, with 8 bases that match TRBD1. There are 14 residues in the CDR3. The germline V gene has CDR1 SGHTA and CDR2 FQGNSA. V was pared by 4 bases and J by 6 bases, with 6 bases of the junction left unmatched. CDR3 sequence (DNA): TGTGCCAGCAGCTCCCAGGGGGCAGGGGATACGCAGTATTTT. As protein: CASSSQGAGDTQYF. The entire variable domain, with the rest obtained from reference TRBV7-2 and TRBJ2-3, is as follows: GAGVSQSPSNKVTEKGKDVELRCDPISGHTALYWYRQSLGQGLEFLIYFQGNSAPDKSGLPSDRFSAERTGGSVSTLTIQRTQQEDSAVYLCASSSQGAGDTQYFGPGTRLTVL.

The chain is built from TRBV30 and TRBJ2-1, with D possibly matching TRBD2 (6 bases). The CDR3 runs to 14 residues. Germline V gene sequence: CDR1 GTSNPN, CDR2 SVGIG (reference sequence). With 7 bases removed from V and 8 bases from J, the gap between germline ends came to 21 bases. The CDR3 sequence: CASSRGTGRDEQFF. The CDR3 region has the DNA TGTGCCTCCTCACGAGGGACTGGCCGCGATGAGCAGTTCTTC.

The chain recombines TRBV5-4 with TRBJ1-2; the D is unclear. The V end was cut by 4 bases, the J end by 4 bases, with 11 bases between. The germline CDR1 and CDR2 sequences are SGHNT and YYREEE (reference sequence). This CDR3 has 13 residues. The chain's CDR3 is CASSPNGGYGYTF. The CDR3 coding sequence is TGTGCCAGCAGCCCCAACGGTGGCTATGGCTACACCTTC.

This chain connects TRBV2 to TRBJ1-2; no clear D gene. Trimming took off 1 base at V and 4 bases at J, with 7 bases between the two ends. Germline CDR1 SNHLY, CDR2 FYNNEI. The CDR3 is made up of 13 amino acids. The DNA of the CDR3 is TGTGCCAGCAGTGAAGGGCAGTTCTATGGCTACACCTTC. This codes for CASSEGQFYGYTF.

This clone was seen only once. The V gene is TRBV11-2, the J gene TRBJ2-7; perhaps TRBD1 as D (5 bases). Germline CDR1 is SGHAT and CDR2 is FQNNGV. The CDR3 has 15 amino acids. The V end lost 7 bases, the J end lost 2 bases, and 18 bases lay between the germline ends. The CDR3 loop reads CASTSLMDITYEQYF. CDR3 nucleotide sequence: TGTGCCAGCACTAGTTTAATGGACATAACCTACGAGCAGTACTTC.

The chain is built from TRBV7-2 and TRBJ2-5, with 11 bases aligning to TRBD2. The CDR3 runs to 17 residues. From germline, CDR1 is SGHTA and CDR2 FQGNSA. V was pared by 1 base and J by 5 bases, with 9 bases of the junction left unmatched. CDR3 loop: CASSLVRASGRSETQYF. In nucleotides, the CDR3 is TGTGCCAGCAGCTTAGTCCGTGCTAGCGGGAGGTCGGAGACCCAGTACTTC.

The V and J genes are TRBV5-1 and TRBJ2-7, with D hard to call. Germline lookup yields CDR1 SGHRS and CDR2 YFSETQ. The ends were cut back, 0 bases at V and 3 bases at J, with 13 bases in the middle. The CDR3 consists of 15 residues. The CDR3, as DNA: TGCGCCAGCAGCTTGGATACGTACGAACTCTACGAGCAGTACTTC. Translation gives CASSLDTYELYEQYF.

The genes are TRBV24-1 and TRBJ1-5; TRBD1 is a possible D gene (6 bases). Germline CDR1 reads KGHDR; CDR2 reads SFDVKD. The V end was cut by 11 bases, the J end by 3 bases, with 13 bases between. There are 13 residues in the CDR3. The CDR3 nucleotides are TGTGCCAGCCAGACAGGCGACAATCAGCCCCAGCATTTT. This sequence encodes CASQTGDNQPQHF.

The chain couples TRBV9 to TRBJ1-2; 9 bases agree with TRBD1. CDR3 length: 13 residues. The trim removed 4 bases at V and 8 bases at J, leaving 6 bases unmatched. The germline gives CDR1 SGDLS, CDR2 YYNGEE. CDR3 loop: CASSTRDRDGYTF. The CDR3 DNA sequence: TGTGCCAGCAGCACACGGGACAGGGACGGCTACACCTTC. Filled out from reference TRBV9 and TRBJ1-2, the complete variable domain reads DSGVTQTPKHLITATGQRVTLRCSPRSGDLSVYWYQQSLDQGLQFLIQYYNGEERAKGNILERFSAQQFPDLHSELNLSSLELGDSALYFCASSTRDRDGYTFGSGTRLTVV.

This chain uses TRBV19 with TRBJ1-3; D gene ambiguous. This CDR3 is built from 13 residues. CDR1 and CDR2 from the germline V gene are LNHDA and SQIVND (reference sequence). V was shortened by 7 bases and J by 0 bases, with 7 bases between the two germline ends. This CDR3 reads CASKADSGNTIYF. CDR3 DNA sequence: TGTGCCAGTAAGGCGGACTCTGGAAACACCATATATTTT.

V usage is TRBV7-9 and J usage is TRBJ2-1; the match to TRBD2 covers 12 bases. The V and J ends lost 1 base and 4 bases, in that order; junction bases with no gene match: 5. Per the germline V gene, CDR1 is SEHNR and CDR2 is FQNEAQ (reference sequence). The CDR3 sequence is 17 residues long. The CDR3 sequence: CASSLGVTSGRYNEQFF. CDR3 DNA sequence: TGTGCCAGCAGCTTAGGGGTTACTAGCGGGAGGTACAATGAGCAGTTCTTC.

The count of this clone is one. The chain employs TRBV6-6 and TRBJ1-6; D remains ambiguous. Germline V gene lookup returns CDR1 MNHNY and CDR2 SVGAGI (reference sequence). This CDR3 contains 15 residues. V lost 7 bases, J lost 3 bases, and 13 bases lay in between. CDR3 amino acids: CASNNPQSYNSPLHF. The CDR3 nucleotides read TGTGCCAGCAATAATCCACAGAGCTATAATTCACCCCTCCACTTT.

For the CDR3, the DNA is TGTGCCAGCAGTTCGACTAGCGGGATGGATACGCAGTATTTT. Protein product: CASSSTSGMDTQYF. The chain joins TRBV27 to TRBJ2-3; 11 nucleotides line up with TRBD2. Trimming took 4 bases from V and 6 from J; bases not matched to a gene: 3. CDR3 size: 14 residues. Germline values: CDR1 MNHEY, CDR2 SMNVEV (reference sequence).

This chain links TRBV3-1 (or the pseudogene TRBV3-2) with TRBJ2-5; D possibly corresponds to TRBD1 (7 bases). This CDR3 is built from 14 residues. Germline V CDR1 and CDR2: LGHDT, YNNKEL (reference sequence). Trimming removed 3 bases from V and 5 bases from J, with 13 bases in between. In DNA, the CDR3 is TGTGCCAGCAGCCATCAGGGGGGTTGGGAGACCCAGTACTTC. Protein: CASSHQGGWETQYF.

This rearrangement joins TRBV28 to TRBJ2-1, with D tentatively TRBD1 (6 bases). Germline V lookup: CDR1 MDHEN, CDR2 SYDVKM. The CDR3 is made up of 13 amino acids. Trimming cost V 6 bases and J 4 bases, with 10 bases left between them. The CDR3 nucleotides are TGTGCCAGCAGGGACAGAAATTACAATGAGCAGTTCTTC. This encodes CASRDRNYNEQFF.

V gene TRBV5-4 combines with J gene TRBJ1-2; D remains ambiguous. CDR1 and CDR2 (germline): SGHNT, YYREEE (reference sequence). V was trimmed by 1 base and J by 0 bases, leaving 10 bases between them. CDR3 length: 15 residues. CDR3 loop: CASSLFRTSNYGYTF. CDR3 in DNA: TGTGCCAGCAGCTTGTTTCGGACTTCTAACTATGGCTACACCTTC.

This chain connects TRBV5-1 to TRBJ1-5; unclear D gene. CDR3 length: 13 amino acids. Germline values: CDR1 SGHRS, CDR2 YFSETQ. V was cut by 0 bases and J by 4 bases, with 5 bases left in between. The DNA for the CDR3 is TGCGCCAGCAGCTTGGACGCGAATCAGCCCCAGCATTTT. This translates into CASSLDANQPQHF.

This clone has a single count. The rearrangement joins TRBV14 to TRBJ1-5; D remains ambiguous. CDR1 is SGHDN and CDR2 is FVKESK in the germline V gene. Trimming left V 1 base short and J 0 bases short, with 16 bases between. The CDR3 runs to 18 residues. This chain's CDR3 is CASSQGIQVDYSNQPQHF. As DNA, the CDR3 is TGTGCCAGCAGCCAAGGTATCCAGGTTGATTATAGCAATCAGCCCCAGCATTTT.

This chain links TRBV19 with TRBJ2-1; 8 nucleotides match TRBD2. The CDR3 totals 18 residues. The germline gives CDR1 LNHDA, CDR2 SQIVND (reference sequence). The V and J ends lost 0 bases and 5 bases, in that order; junction bases with no gene match: 12. The DNA for the CDR3 is TGTGCCAGTAGTATAGATCGCTGGCTCCGGGAGGGCAACAATGAGCAGTTCTTC. Translated: CASSIDRWLREGNNEQFF.